This T cell receptor (beta chain) originates from a study of T-cell reconstitution after alpha-beta-depleted transplantation in children. Overall study results and limits: Several hundred graft clones that had expanded were reportedly the source of alpha-beta T cells about two months after transplant.

V lost 4 bases and J lost 5, with 9 bases in between. This CDR3 has 13 residues. Of note for this clonotype: Its antigen is unidentified.

Library preparation (for TCRbeta) was performed with unique molecular identifiers. One entry per CDR3 protein results from TCRdb running MiXCR on the PCR reads. The profile shows about 540,000 distinct CDR3 sequences, 25% to 30% of them singletons. The clonotype comes from a boy under three years old with Wiskott-Aldrich syndrome, due to receive a stem cell transplant. The specimen was PBMCs, collected before TCRalphabeta/CD19-depleted stem cell transplant. This chain links TRBV12-3 or TRBV12-4 with TRBJ1-5; no clear D. CDR3 sequence (DNA): TGTGCCAGCAGTTCCCCACCCCATCAGCCCCAGCATTTT. Encoded protein: CASSSPPHQPQHF.